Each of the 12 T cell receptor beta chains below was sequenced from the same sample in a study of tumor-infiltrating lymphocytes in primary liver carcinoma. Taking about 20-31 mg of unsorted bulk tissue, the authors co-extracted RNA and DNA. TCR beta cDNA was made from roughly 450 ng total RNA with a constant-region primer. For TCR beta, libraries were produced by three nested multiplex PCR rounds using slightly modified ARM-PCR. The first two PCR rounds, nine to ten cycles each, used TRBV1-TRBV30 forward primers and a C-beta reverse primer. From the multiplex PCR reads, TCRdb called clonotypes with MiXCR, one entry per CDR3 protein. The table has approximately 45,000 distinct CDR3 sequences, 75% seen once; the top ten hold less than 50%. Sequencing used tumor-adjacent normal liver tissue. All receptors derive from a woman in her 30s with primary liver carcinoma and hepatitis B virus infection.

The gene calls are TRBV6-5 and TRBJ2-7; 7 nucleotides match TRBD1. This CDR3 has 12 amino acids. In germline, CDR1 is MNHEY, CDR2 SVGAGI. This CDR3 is CVSSQTGNEQYF. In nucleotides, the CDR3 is TGTGTCAGTAGCCAGACAGGGAACGAGCAGTACTTC.

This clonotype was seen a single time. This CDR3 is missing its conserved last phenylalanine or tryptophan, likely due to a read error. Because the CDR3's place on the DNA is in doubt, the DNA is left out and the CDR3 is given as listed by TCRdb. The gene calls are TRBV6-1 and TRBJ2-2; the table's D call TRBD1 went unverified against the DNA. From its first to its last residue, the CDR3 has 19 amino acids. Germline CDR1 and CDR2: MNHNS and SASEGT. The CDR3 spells CTSSETLPGGAANTGELSS.

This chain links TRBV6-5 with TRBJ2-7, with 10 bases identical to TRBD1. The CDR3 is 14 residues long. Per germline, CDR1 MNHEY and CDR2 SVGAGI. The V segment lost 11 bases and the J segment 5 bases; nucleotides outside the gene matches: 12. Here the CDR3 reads CADSYSGQGDEQYF. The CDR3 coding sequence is TGTGCCGACAGTTACTCAGGACAGGGGGACGAGCAGTACTTC.

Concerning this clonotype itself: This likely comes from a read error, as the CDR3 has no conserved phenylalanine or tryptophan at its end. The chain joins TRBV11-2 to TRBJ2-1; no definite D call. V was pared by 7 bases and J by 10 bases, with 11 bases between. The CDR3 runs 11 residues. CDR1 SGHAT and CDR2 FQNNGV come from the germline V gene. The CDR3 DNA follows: TGTGCCAGCAACGTCCCCATCGAGCAGTTCCTC. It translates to CASNVPIEQFL.

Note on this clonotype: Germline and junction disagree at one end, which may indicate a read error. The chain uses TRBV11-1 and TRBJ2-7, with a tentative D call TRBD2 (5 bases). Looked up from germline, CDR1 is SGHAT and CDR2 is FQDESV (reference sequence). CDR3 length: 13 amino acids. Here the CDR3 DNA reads TGTGCCAGCGGCTTAGCGACGGCCTACGAGCAGTACTTC. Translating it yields CASGLATAYEQYF.

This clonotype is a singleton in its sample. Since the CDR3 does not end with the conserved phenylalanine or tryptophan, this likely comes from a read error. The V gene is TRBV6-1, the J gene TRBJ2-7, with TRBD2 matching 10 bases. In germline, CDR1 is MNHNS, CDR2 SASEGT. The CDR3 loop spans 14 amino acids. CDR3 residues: CASSNLAGVYGQYY. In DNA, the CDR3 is TGTGCCAGCAGTAACCTAGCGGGAGTGTACGGGCAGTACTAC.

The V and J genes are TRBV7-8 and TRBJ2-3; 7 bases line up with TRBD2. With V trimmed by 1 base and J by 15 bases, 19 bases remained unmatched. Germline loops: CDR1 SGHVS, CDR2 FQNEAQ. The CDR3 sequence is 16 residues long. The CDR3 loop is CASSLGAGWPSDTDYF. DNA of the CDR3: TGTGCCAGCAGCTTAGGAGCGGGATGGCCTAGTGATACGGACTATTTT.

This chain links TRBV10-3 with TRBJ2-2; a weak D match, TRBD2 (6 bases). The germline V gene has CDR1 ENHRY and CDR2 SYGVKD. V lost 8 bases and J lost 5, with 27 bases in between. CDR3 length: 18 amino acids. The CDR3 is CAISSAEGWQRKTGELFF. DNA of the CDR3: TGTGCCATCTCAAGCGCGGAGGGGTGGCAGCGGAAAACCGGGGAGCTGTTTTTT.

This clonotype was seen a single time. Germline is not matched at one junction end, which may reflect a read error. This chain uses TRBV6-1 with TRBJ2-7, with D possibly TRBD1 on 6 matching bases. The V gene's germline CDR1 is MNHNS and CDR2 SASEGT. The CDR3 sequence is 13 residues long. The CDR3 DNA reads TGTGTCAGCAGCAGGGACAAGGTCTACGAGCAGTACTTC. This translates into CVSSRDKVYEQYF.

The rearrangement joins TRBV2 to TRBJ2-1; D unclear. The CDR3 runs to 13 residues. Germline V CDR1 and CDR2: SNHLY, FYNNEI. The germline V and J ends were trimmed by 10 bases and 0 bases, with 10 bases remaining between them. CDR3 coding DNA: TGTGCCATCCTCAGCAGCTCCTACAATGAGCAGTTCTTC. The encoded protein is CAILSSSYNEQFF.

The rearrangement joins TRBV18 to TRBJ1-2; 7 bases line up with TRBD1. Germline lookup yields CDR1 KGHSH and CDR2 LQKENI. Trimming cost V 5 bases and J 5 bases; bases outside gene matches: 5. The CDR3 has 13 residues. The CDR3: CASSSDRVYGYTF. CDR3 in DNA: TGTGCCAGCTCATCAGACAGGGTTTATGGCTACACCTTC.

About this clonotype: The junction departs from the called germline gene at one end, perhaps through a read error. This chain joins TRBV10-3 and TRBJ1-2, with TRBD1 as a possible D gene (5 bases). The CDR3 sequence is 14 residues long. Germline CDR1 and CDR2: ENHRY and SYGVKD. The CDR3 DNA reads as TGTGCCATCAAGAATAGCGGGGGGGACTATCGCTACACCTTC. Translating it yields CAIKNSGGDYRYTF.